Given below is one T cell receptor beta chain in context. Its antigen is still unknown. About 20-55 mg of tumor tissue was diced per sample. The length of the CDR3 is 14 residues. Germline V gene sequence: CDR1 SGHRS, CDR2 YFSETQ. V shed 4 bases and J 8 bases; nucleotides not matched to a gene: 9. Each sample had two DNA replicates, 0.5 ug blood or roughly 1.5 ug tissue. Sequencing used immunoSEQ multiplex PCR; TCRdb keeps in-frame clones, though not all of them. The sample yields about 4,800 clones, around two thirds seen once. This record comes from a study of early stage breast cancer tumors. Study results and limitations: Functional markers like CD4, CD8 and FOXP3 were missed in bulk sequencing. Most shared enriched TCRB sequences were commonly generated ones.

V gene TRBV5-1 combines with J gene TRBJ1-2; 9 bases agree with TRBD1. The sample was breast tumor tissue. The sequence came from a person between 45 and 65 years old with breast cancer. CDR3 nucleotide sequence: TGCGCCAGCAGCCCTCAGGGACAGGGTGACGGCTACACCTTC. It codes for CASSPQGQGDGYTF.